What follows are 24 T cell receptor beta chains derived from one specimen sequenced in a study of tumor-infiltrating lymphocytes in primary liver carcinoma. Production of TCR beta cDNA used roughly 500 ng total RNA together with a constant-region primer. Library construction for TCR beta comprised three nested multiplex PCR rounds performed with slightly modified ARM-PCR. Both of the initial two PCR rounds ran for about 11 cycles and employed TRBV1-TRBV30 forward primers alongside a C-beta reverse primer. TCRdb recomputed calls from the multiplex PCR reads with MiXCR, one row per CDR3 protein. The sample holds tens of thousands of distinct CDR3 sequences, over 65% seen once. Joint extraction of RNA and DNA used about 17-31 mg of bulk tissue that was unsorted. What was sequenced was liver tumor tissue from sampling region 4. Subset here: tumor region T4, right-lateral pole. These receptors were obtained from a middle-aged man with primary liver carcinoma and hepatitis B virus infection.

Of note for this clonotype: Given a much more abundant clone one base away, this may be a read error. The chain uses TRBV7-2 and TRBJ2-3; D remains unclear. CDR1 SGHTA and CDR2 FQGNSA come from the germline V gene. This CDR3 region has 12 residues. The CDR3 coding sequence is TGTGCCAGCGGCTTAAAAACAGATACGCAGTATTTT. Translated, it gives CASGLKTDTQYF.

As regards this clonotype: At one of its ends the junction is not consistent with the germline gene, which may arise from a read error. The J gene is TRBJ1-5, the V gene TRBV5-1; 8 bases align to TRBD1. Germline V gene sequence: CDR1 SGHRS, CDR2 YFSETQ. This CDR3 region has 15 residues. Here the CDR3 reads CASSGEGTGSQPQDF. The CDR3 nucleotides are TGTGCCAGCAGCGGCGAGGGGACAGGCAGTCAGCCCCAGGATTTT.

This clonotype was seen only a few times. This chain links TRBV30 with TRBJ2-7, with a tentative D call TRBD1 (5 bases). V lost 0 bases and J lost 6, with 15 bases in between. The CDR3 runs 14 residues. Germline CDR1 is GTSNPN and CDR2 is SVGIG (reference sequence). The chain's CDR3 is CAWSVPGPRGEQYF. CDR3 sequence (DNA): TGTGCCTGGAGTGTTCCGGGCCCTAGGGGCGAGCAGTACTTC.

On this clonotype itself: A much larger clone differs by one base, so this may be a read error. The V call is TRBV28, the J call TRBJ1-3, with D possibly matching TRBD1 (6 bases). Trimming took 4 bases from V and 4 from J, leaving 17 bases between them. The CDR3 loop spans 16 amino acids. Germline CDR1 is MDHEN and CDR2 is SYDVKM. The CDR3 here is CASSSPRGSPGNTIYF. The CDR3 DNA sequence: TGTGCCAGCAGTTCACCGAGGGGGTCGCCCGGAAACACCATATATTTT.

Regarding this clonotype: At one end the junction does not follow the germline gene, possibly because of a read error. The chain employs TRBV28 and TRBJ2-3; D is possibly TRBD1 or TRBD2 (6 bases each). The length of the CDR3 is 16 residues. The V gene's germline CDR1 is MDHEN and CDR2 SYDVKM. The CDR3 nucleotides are TGCGCCAGCAGTCCACCCCGGAGACAGGAGGGGAGGACGCAGTATTTT. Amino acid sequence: CASSPPRRQEGRTQYF.

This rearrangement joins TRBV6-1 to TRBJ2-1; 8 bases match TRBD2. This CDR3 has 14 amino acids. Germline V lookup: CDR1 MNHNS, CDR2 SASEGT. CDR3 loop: CTRRSGRAVSEQFF. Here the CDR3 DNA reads TGTACCCGCAGGTCCGGGAGGGCCGTCAGTGAGCAGTTCTTC.

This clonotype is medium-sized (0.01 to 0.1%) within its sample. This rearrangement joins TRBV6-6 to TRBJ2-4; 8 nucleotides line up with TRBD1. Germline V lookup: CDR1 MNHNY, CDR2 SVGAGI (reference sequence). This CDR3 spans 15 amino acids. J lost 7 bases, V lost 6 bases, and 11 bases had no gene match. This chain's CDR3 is CASRPGQGARNIQYF. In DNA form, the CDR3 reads TGTGCCAGCAGGCCAGGACAGGGTGCTAGGAACATTCAGTACTTC.

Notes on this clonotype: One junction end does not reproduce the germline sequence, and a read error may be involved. The CDR3 coding sequence is TGTGCCAGCAGCCAAGATAAGGGAAGCGGCTATGAGCAGCACTTC. It codes for CASSQDKGSGYEQHF. V usage is TRBV4-2 and J usage is TRBJ2-7; tentatively, D is TRBD2 (5 bases). Germline V lookup: CDR1 LGHNA, CDR2 YNFKEQ. The CDR3 runs 15 residues.

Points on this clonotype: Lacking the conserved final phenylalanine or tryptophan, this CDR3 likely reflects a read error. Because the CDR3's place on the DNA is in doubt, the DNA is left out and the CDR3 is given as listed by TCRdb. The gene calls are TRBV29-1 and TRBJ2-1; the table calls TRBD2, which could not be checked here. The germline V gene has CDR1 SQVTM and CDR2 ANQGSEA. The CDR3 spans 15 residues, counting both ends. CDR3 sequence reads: CSVGLAGGFYSEQFL.

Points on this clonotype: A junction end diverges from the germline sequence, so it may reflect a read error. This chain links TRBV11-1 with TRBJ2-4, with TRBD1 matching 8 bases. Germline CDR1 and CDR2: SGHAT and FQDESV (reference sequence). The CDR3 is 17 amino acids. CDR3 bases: TGTGACAGCAGCTCTCCGGGACAGGCAGTATCAAAAAACATTCAGTACTTC. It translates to CDSSSPGQAVSKNIQYF.

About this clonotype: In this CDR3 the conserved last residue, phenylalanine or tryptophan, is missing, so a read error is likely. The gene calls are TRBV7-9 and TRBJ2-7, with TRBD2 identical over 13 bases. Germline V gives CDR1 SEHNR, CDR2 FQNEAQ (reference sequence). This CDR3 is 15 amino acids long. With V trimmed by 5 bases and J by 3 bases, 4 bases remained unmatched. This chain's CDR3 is CASSRTSGSLYEQYL. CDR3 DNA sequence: TGTGCCAGCAGCCGGACTAGCGGGAGTCTCTACGAGCAGTACCTC.

In nucleotides, the CDR3 is TGTGCCAGCAGTCTCCACAGGGGTCTGTGTGATCAGCCCCAGCATTTT. The encoded protein is CASSLHRGLCDQPQHF. The rearrangement uses TRBV6-2 or TRBV6-3 and TRBJ1-5; 7 bases align to TRBD1. Germline V gene sequence: CDR1 MNHEY, CDR2 SVGEGT. The CDR3 sequence is 16 residues long. After removal of 5 bases from V and 5 bases from J, the junction contained 12 bases not matched to a gene.

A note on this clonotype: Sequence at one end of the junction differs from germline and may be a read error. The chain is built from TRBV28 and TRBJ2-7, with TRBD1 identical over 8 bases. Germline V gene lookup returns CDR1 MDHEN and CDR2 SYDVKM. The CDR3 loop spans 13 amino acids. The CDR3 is CASNSGQGYEQYF. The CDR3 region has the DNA TGTGCTAGCAATTCCGGACAGGGCTACGAGCAGTACTTC.

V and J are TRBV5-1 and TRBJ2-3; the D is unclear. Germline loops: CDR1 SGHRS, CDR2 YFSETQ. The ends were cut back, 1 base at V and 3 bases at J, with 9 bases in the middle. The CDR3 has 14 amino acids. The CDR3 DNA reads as TGCGCCAGCAGCTTGCTAGTGGGTACAGATACGCAGTATTTT. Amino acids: CASSLLVGTDTQYF. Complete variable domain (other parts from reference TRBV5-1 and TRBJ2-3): KAGVTQTPRYLIKTRGQQVTLSCSPISGHRSVSWYQQTPGQGLQFLFEYFSETQRNKGNFPGRFSGRQFSNSRSEMNVSTLELGDSALYLCASSLLVGTDTQYFGPGTRLTVL.

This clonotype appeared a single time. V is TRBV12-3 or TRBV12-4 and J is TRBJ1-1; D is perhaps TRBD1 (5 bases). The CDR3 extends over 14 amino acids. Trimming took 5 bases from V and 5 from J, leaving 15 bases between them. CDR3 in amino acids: CASSRRPGPTEAFF. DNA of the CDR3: TGTGCCAGCAGTAGACGTCCGGGGCCGACTGAAGCTTTCTTT.

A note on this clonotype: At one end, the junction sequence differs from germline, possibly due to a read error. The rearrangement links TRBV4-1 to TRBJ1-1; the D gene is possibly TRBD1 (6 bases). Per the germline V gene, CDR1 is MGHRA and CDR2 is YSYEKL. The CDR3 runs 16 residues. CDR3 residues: CASSQGVRGRDTEALF. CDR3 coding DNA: TGTGCCAGCAGCCAAGGTGTCAGGGGAAGGGACACTGAAGCTTTGTTT.

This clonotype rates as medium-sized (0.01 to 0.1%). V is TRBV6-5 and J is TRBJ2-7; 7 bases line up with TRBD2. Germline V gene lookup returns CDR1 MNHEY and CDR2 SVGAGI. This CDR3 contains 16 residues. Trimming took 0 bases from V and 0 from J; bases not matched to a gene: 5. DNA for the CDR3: TGTGCCAGCAGTTACTCGGCTAGCGGAGTCTCCTACGAGCAGTACTTC. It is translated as CASSYSASGVSYEQYF.

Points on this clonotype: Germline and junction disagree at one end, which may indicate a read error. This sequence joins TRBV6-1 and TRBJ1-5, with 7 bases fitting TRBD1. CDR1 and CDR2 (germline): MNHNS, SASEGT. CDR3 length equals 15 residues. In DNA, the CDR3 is TGTGCCAGCCTAGTGACTAGGGACAGTAAGCAGCCCCAGGATTTT. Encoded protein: CASLVTRDSKQPQDF.

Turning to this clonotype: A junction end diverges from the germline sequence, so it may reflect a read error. This chain's CDR3 is CANSLDGMNIEAFF. The CDR3 coding sequence is TGCGCCAACAGCCTGGACGGCATGAACATTGAAGCTTTCTTT. The chain is built from TRBV5-1 and TRBJ1-1; D unresolved. Per the germline V gene, CDR1 is SGHRS and CDR2 is YFSETQ. The CDR3 totals 14 residues.

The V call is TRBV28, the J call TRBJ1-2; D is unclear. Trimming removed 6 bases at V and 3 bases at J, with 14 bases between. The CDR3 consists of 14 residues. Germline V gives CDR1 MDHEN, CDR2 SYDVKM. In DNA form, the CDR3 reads TGTGCCAGCAGGGGGATAGGGCGGGACTATGGCTACACCTTC. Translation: CASRGIGRDYGYTF.

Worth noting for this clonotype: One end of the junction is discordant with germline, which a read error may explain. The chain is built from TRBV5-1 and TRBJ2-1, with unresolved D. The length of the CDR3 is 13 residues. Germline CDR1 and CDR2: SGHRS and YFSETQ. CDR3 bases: TGCACCAGTAGCTTAGGTGGGGACAATGAGCAGTTCTTC. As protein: CTSSLGGDNEQFF.

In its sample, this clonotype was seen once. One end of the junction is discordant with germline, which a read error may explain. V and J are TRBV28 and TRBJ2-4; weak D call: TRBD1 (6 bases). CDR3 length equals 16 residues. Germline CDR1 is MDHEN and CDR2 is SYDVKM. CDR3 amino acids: CASSQPDSIAKNTQYF. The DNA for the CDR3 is TGTGCCAGCAGTCAACCGGACAGTATAGCCAAAAACACTCAGTATTTC.

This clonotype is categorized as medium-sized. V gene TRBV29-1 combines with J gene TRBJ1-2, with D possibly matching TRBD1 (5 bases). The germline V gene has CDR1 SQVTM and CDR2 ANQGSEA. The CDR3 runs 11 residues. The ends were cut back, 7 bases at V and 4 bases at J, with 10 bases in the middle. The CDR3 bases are TGCAGCGACGACAGCGGCTATGGCTACACCTTC. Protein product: CSDDSGYGYTF.

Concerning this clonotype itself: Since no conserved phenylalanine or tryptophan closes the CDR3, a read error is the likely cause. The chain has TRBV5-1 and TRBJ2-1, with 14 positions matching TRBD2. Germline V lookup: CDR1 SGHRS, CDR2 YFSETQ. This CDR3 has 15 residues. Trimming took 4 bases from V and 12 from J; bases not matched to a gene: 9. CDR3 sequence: CASSLRLAGGGGQFL. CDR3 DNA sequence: TGCGCCAGCAGCCTAAGACTAGCGGGAGGGGGAGGGCAGTTCTTA.